This T cell receptor beta chain came from a study of cytomegalovirus exposure and HLA in healthy donors. Concerning this clone: The antigen is undetermined.

Trimming left V 6 bases short and J 0 bases short, with 11 bases between. The germline V gene has CDR1 MNHNS and CDR2 SASEGT. This CDR3 comprises 14 residues. Sequencing used immunoSEQ multiplex PCR; TCRdb keeps in-frame clones, though not all of them. The table lists about 130,000 clones, roughly 90% of them singletons. Whole-study findings and limits: Three of the chains that were CMV-associated were confirmed in vitro to be specific for CMV antigens. Associated with cytomegalovirus, according to the listing, were around 160 TCR beta chains. Using the classifier, cytomegalovirus status was reportedly diagnosed with high specificity and sensitivity. Across donors, most TCRs were seen rarely, yet some public ones were widespread.

This receptor was taken from a man under 40 in good health and CMV-seronegative. Sequencing input: PBMCs. The V and J genes are TRBV6-1 and TRBJ1-1, with D unresolved. CDR3 coding DNA: TGTGCCAGCAGCCGCTCCAACTTGAACACTGAAGCTTTCTTT. This sequence encodes CASSRSNLNTEAFF.